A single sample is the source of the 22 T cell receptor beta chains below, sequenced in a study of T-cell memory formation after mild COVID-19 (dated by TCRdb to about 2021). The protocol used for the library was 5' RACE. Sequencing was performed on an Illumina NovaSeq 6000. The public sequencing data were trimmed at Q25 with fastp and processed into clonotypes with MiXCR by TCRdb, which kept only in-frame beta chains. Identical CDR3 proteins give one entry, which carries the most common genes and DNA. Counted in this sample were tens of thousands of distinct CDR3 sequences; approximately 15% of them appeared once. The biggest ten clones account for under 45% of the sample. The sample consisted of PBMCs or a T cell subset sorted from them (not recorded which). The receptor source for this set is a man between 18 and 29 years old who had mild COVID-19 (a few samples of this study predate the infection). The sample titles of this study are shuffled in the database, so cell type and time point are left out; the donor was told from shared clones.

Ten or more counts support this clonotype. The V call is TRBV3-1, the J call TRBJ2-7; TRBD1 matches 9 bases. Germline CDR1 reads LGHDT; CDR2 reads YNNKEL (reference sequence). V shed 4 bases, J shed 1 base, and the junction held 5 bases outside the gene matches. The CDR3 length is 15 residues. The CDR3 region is CASSPTGTGSYEQYF. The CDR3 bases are TGTGCCAGCAGCCCAACCGGGACAGGGTCCTACGAGCAGTACTTC.

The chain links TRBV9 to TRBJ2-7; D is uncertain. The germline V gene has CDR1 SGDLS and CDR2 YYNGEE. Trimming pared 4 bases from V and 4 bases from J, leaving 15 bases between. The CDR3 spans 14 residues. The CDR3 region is CASSPRSSTYEQYF. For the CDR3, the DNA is TGTGCCAGCAGCCCCCGGTCAAGCACTTACGAGCAGTACTTC. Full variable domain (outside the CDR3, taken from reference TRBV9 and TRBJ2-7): DSGVTQTPKHLITATGQRVTLRCSPRSGDLSVYWYQQSLDQGLQFLIQYYNGEERAKGNILERFSAQQFPDLHSELNLSSLELGDSALYFCASSPRSSTYEQYFGPGTRLTVT.

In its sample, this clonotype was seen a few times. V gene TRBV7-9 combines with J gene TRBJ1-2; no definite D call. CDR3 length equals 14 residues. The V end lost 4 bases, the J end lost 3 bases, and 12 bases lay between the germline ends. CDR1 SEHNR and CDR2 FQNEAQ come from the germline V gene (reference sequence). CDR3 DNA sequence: TGTGCCAGCAGCTCACTGGACCGCTACTATGGCTACACCTTC. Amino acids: CASSSLDRYYGYTF.

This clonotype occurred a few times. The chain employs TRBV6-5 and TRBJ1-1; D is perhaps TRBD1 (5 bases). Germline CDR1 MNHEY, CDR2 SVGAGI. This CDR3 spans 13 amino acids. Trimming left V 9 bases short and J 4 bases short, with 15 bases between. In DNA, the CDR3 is TGTGCCAGTGCCTGGGAGGGGAGCACTGAAGCTTTCTTT. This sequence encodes CASAWEGSTEAFF.

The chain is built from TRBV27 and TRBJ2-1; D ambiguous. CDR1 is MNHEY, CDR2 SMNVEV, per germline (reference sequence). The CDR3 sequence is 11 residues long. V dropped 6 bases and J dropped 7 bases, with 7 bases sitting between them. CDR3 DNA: TGTGCCAGCAGCACGTGGAATGAGCAGTTCTTC. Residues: CASSTWNEQFF.

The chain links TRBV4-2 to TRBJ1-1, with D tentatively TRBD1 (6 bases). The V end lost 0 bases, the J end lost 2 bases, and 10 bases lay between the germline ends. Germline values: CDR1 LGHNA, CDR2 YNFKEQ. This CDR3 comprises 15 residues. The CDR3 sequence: CASSQDRTANTEAFF. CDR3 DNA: TGTGCCAGCAGCCAAGATAGGACAGCCAACACTGAAGCTTTCTTT.

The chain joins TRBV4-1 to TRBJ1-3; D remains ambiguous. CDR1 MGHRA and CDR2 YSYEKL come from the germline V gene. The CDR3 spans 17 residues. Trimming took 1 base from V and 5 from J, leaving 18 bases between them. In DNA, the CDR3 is TGCGCCAGCAGCCAAGGCGTCGAGGTGTGGGGTCGAAACACCATATATTTT. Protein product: CASSQGVEVWGRNTIYF.

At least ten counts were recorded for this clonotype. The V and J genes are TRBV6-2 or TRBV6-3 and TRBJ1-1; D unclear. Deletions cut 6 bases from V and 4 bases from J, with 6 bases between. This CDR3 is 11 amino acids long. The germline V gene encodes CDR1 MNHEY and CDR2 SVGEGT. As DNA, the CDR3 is TGTGCCAGCAGCTACGGCACTGAAGCTTTCTTT. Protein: CASSYGTEAFF.

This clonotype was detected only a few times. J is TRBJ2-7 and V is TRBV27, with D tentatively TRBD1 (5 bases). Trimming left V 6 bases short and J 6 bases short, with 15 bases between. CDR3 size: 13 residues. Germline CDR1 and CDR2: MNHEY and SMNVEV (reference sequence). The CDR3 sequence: CASRTLGASEQYV. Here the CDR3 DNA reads TGTGCCAGCAGGACCTTAGGGGCTTCCGAGCAGTACGTC.

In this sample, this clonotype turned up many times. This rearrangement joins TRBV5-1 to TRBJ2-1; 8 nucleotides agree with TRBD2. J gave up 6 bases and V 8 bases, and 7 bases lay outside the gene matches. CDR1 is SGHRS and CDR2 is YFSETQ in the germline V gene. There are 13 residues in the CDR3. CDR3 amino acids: CASSGVAGNEQFF. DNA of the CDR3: TGCGCCAGTAGCGGGGTAGCCGGCAATGAGCAGTTCTTC.

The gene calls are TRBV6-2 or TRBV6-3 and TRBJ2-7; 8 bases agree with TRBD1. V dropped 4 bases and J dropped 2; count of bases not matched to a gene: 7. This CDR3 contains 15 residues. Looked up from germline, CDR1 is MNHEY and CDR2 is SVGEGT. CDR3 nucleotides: TGTGCCAGCAGTTCATCCGGGACAGGCCCCTACGAGCAGTACGTC. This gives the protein CASSSSGTGPYEQYV.

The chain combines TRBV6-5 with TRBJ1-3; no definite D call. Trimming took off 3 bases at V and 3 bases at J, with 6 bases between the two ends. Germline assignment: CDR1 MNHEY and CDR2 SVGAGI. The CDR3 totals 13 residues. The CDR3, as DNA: TGTGCCAGCAGTTATGGTGGTGGAAACACCATATATTTT. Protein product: CASSYGGGNTIYF.

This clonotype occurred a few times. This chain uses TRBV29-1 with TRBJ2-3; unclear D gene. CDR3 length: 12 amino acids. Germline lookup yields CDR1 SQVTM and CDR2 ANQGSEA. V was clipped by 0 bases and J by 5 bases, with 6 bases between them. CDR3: CSVEDLRDTQYF. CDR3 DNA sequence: TGCAGCGTTGAAGATCTGAGAGATACGCAGTATTTT.

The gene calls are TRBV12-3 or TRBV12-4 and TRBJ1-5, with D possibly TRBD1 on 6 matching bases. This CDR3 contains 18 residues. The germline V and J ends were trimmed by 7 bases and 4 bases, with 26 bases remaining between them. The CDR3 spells CASKRPRGQEVCNQPQHF. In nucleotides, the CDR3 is TGTGCCAGCAAACGGCCTCGGGGGCAGGAGGTATGTAATCAGCCCCAGCATTTT.

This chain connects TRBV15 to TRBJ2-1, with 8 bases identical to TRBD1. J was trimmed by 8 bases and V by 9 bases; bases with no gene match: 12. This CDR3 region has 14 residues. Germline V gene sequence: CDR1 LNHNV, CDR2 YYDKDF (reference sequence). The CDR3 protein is CATHDRGSGHEQFF. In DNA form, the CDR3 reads TGTGCCACGCACGACAGGGGCTCGGGTCATGAGCAGTTCTTC.

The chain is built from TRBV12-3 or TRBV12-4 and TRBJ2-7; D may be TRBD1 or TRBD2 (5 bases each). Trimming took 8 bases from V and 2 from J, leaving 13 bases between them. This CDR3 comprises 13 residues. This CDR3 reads CASCPGPTYEQYF. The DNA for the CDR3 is TGTGCCAGCTGCCCGGGACCCACCTACGAGCAGTACTTC.

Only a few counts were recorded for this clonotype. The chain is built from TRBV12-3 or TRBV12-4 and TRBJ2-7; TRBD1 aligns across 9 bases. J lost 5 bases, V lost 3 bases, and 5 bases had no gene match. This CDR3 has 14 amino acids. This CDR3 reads CASSFMGQGDEQYF. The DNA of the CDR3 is TGTGCCAGCAGTTTCATGGGACAGGGAGACGAGCAGTACTTC.

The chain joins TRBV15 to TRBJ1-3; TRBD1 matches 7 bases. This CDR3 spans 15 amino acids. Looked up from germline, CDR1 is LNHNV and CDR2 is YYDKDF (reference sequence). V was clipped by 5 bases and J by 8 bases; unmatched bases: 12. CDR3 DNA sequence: TGTGCCACCAGCCGCCGGAACAGGGGTTCGGACACCATATATTTT. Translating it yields CATSRRNRGSDTIYF. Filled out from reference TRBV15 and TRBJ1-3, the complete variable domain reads DAMVIQNPRYQVTQFGKPVTLSCSQTLNHNVMYWYQQKSSQAPKLLFHYYDKDFNNEADTPDNFQSRRPNTSFCFLDIRSPGLGDTAMYLCATSRRNRGSDTIYFGEGSWLTVV.

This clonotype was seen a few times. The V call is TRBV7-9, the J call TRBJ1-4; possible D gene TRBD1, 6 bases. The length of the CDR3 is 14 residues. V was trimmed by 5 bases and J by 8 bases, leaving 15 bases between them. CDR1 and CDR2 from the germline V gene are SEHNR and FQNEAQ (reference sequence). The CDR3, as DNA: TGTGCCAGCAGCCGTCGGGGGGCGGGGGAAAAACTGTTTTTT. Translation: CASSRRGAGEKLFF.

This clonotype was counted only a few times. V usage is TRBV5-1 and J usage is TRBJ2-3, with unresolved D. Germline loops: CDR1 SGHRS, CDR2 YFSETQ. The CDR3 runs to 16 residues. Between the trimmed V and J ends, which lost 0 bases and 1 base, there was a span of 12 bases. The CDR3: CASSLALRPRTDTQYF. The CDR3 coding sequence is TGCGCCAGCAGCTTGGCCTTGAGACCCCGCACAGATACGCAGTATTTT. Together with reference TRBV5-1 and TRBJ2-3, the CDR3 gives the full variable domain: KAGVTQTPRYLIKTRGQQVTLSCSPISGHRSVSWYQQTPGQGLQFLFEYFSETQRNKGNFPGRFSGRQFSNSRSEMNVSTLELGDSALYLCASSLALRPRTDTQYFGPGTRLTVL.

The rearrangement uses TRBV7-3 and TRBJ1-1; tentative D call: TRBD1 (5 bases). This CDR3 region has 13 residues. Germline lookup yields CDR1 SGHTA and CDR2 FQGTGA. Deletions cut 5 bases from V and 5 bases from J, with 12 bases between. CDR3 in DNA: TGTGCCAGCAGCCCCGACGGGGGAACTGAAGCTTTCTTT. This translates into CASSPDGGTEAFF.

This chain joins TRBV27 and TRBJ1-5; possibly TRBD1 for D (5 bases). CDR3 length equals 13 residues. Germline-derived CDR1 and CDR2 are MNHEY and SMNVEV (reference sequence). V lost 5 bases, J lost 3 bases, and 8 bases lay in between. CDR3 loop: CASSSRANQPQHF. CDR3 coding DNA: TGTGCCAGCAGTAGCAGGGCCAATCAGCCCCAGCATTTT.